This TCR beta chain was recovered during a study of blood T cell repertoires in COVID-19. Study summary: Italy, Spain and the United States were the sources of the convalescent and acute COVID-19 samples. In each case, the material was cDNA or gDNA derived from T cells, B-cell-depleted T cells, or PBMCs.

Per the study methods: How many nucleated cells were present was estimated from reference gene primer amplification. Sequencing used immunoSEQ multiplex PCR; TCRdb keeps in-frame clones, though not all of them. V and J calls plus clone size are reproduced from that table; the DNA served to infer D and trimming. The sample includes 130,000 or so clones, more than 75% seen only once; the top ten take about 5%. Germline V gene sequence: CDR1 MNHEY, CDR2 SVGAGI. The CDR3 runs 13 residues. V was clipped by 7 bases and J by 4 bases, with 11 bases between them. The V and J genes are TRBV6-5 and TRBJ1-5, with D uncertain. This clonotype was obtained from a woman in her 70s with COVID-19, enrolled during active disease. Sequences were obtained from peripheral blood. CDR3 DNA sequence: TGTGCCAGCAAAGCAAGTCTTAATCAGCCCCAGCATTTT. Translation gives CASKASLNQPQHF.